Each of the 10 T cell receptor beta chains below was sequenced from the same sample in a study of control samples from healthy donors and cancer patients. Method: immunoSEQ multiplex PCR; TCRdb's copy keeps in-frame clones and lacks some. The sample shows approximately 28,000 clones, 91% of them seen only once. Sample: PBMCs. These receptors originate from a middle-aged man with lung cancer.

The CDR3 sequence: CASSPSGEESLHF. The DNA for the CDR3 is TGTGCCAGCTCACCGTCCGGGGAGGAGAGCCTCCACTTT. This rearrangement joins TRBV18 to TRBJ1-6, with unresolved D. In germline, CDR1 is KGHSH, CDR2 LQKENI. The V and J ends lost 3 bases and 15 bases respectively, with 15 bases between them. CDR3 length: 13 residues.

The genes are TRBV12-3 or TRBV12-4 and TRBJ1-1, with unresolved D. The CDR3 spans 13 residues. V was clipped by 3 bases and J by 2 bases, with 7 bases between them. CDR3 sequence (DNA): TGTGCCAGCAGTTTTTTACTTAACACTGAAGCTTTCTTT. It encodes CASSFLLNTEAFF.

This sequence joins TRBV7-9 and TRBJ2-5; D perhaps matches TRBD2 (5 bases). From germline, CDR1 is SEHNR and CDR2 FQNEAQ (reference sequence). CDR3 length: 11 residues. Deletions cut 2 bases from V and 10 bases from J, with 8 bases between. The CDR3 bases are TGTGCCAGCAGCTTACCTGAGGGCCAGTACTTC. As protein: CASSLPEGQYF.

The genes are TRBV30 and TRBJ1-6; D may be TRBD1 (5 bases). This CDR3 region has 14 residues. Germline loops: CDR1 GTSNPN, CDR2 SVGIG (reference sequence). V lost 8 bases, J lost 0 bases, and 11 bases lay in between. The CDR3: CARDGSSYNSPLHF. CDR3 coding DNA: TGTGCCCGGGACGGGAGCTCCTATAATTCACCCCTCCACTTT.

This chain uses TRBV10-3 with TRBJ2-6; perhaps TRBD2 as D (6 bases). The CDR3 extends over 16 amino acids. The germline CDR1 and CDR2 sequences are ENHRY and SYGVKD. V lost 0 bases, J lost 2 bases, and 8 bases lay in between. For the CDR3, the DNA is TGTGCCATCAGTGAGTCAGGAGGGCCTGGGGCCAACGTCCTGACTTTC. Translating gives CAISESGGPGANVLTF.

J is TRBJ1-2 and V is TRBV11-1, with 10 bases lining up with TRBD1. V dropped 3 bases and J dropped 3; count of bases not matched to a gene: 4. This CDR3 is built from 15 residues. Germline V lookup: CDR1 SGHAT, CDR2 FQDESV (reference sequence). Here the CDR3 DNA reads TGTGCCAGCAGCTTTCCGGGACAGGGGCACTATGGCTACACCTTC. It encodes CASSFPGQGHYGYTF.

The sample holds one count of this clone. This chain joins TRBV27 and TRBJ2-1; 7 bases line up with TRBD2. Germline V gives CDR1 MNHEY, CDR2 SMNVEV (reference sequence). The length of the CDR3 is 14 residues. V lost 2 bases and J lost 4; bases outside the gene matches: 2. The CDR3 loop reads CASSLSGEYNEQFF. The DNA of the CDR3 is TGTGCCAGCAGTTTAAGCGGGGAATACAATGAGCAGTTCTTC.

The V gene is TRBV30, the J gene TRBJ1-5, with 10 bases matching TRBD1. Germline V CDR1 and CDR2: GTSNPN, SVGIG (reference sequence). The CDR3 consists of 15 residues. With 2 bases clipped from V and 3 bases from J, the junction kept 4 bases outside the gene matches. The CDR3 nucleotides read TGTGCCTGGAGTCGGACAGGGGGAAACAATCAGCCCCAGCATTTT. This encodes CAWSRTGGNNQPQHF. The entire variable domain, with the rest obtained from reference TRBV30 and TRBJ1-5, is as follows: SQTIHQWPATLVQPVGSPLSLECTVEGTSNPNLYWYRQAAGRGLQLLFYSVGIGQISSEVPQNLSASRPQDRQFILSSKKLLLSDSGFYLCAWSRTGGNNQPQHFGDGTRLSIL.

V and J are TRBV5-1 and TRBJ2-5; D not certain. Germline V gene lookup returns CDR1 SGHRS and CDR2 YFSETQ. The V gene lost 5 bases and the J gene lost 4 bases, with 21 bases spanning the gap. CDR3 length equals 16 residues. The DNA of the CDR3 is TGCGCCAGCAGTCTCTTCACCTTCTACCGTGGAGAGACCCAGTACTTC. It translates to CASSLFTFYRGETQYF.

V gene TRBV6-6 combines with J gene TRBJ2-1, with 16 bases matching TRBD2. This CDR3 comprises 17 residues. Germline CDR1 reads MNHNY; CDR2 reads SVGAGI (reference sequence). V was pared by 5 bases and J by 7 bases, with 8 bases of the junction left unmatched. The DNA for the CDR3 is TGTGCCAGCAGTCTGGGACTAGCGGGGGGGCCTTGGAATGAGCAGTTCTTC. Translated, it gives CASSLGLAGGPWNEQFF.